This T cell receptor (beta chain) was obtained from a study of T-cell memory formation after mild COVID-19. This clonotype turned up a few times. The CDR3 loop spans 14 amino acids. The TCR alpha and TCR beta cDNA libraries, bearing sample barcodes and UMIs, were generated by 5'RACE using constant-segment primers. Via MiXCR, TCRdb re-called the 5' RACE reads, giving one row per CDR3 protein. The sample lists 65,000 to 95,000 distinct CDR3 sequences; 13% were seen once. The chain uses TRBV3-2 and TRBJ2-7. TRBV3-2 is deemed a pseudogene. This TCR derives from a man aged 18 to 30 who had mild COVID-19 (a few samples of this study predate the infection). Cell type and time point are not known. Specimen: PBMCs or a T cell subset sorted from them (not recorded which). DNA for the CDR3: TGTGCCAGCAGAGTTTCTCGTGGATTCTCTCCGCAGTACGTC. The encoded protein is CASRVSRGFSPQYV.